The clone carrying this TCR beta chain was observed a few times. V lost 7 bases and J lost 1; bases outside the gene matches: 7. Germline CDR1 and CDR2: MDHEN and SYDVKM. The CDR3 contains 16 residues. This record belongs to a study of blood T cell repertoires in COVID-19. Clones were read by immunoSEQ multiplex PCR, and TCRdb kept only the in-frame ones, dropping some. The repertoire has 250,000 to 350,000 clones, almost 90% of them found once; the top ten carry 3.5% to 5%. This receptor was obtained from a woman under 30 with acute COVID-19. Sequencing was performed on PBMCs or T cells enriched from blood (not recorded which). J is TRBJ2-2 and V is TRBV28, with 9 bases lining up with TRBD1. The CDR3 region has the DNA TGTGCCAGCATCGGCCCGGGACAGGGGAACACCGGGGAGCTGTTTTTT. Protein product: CASIGPGQGNTGELFF.